This T cell receptor beta chain emerged from a study of OX40 agonist ivuxolimab in advanced cancers. Study findings and constraints: Dose levels from 0.1 to 3.0 mg/kg saw CD4+ and CD8+ blood T cells expand clonally by week 6.

Clones were read by immunoSEQ multiplex PCR, and TCRdb kept only the in-frame ones, dropping some. The table includes tens of thousands of clones, 80% to 90% detected once. About this clone itself: Its antigen is unidentified. The identical CDR3 is also encoded by other nucleotide sequences in the sample.

The sequence derives from an adult with an advanced solid tumor such as melanoma, head and neck, liver or kidney cancer. Sample: CD4+ or CD8+ T cells sorted from blood, taken in a trial of the OX40 agonist ivuxolimab.

CDR3 in DNA: TGTGCCAGTAGTATCTCCGTGTATGGCTACACCTTC. Protein sequence: CASSISVYGYTF. This rearrangement joins TRBV19 to TRBJ1-2; D is unclear. CDR1 is LNHDA and CDR2 is SQIVND in the germline V gene (reference sequence). This CDR3 spans 12 amino acids. V gave up 3 bases and J gave up 5 bases, with 7 bases separating them. Together with reference TRBV19 and TRBJ1-2, the CDR3 gives the full variable domain: DGGITQSPKYLFRKEGQNVTLSCEQNLNHDAMYWYRQDPGQGLRLIYYSQIVNDFQKGDIAEGYSVSREKKESFPLTVTSAQKNPTAFYLCASSISVYGYTFGSGTRLTVV.